A selection of T cell receptor beta chains follows, all from one sample in a study of beta chain features in type 1 diabetes. Clones were read by immunoSEQ multiplex PCR, and TCRdb kept only the in-frame ones, dropping some. The table includes around 500,000 clones, around 30% detected once. Sample: naive CD4+ T cells from blood. Receptors originate from a man between 18 and 35 years old in good health. Each CDR3 is given with its conserved first and last residue. D genes are given only for firm matches. The size field is filled for only some rows; it gives once, few, many or a size class.

j_gene | d_gene | v_gene | abundance | CDR3nt | CDR3aa
TRBJ2-5 | - | TRBV7-8 | - | TGTGCCAGCAGCCGCGGGCTCCTCGAGACCCAGTACTTC | CASSRGLLETQYF
TRBJ2-7 | - | TRBV6-6 | - | TGTGCCAGCAGTTACGCCTACGAGCAGTACTTC | CASSYAYEQYF
TRBJ2-7 | TRBD2 | TRBV29-1 | few | TGCAGCGTTGGACTAGCGAAAGGCTACGAGCAGTACTTC | CSVGLAKGYEQYF
TRBJ2-4 | - | TRBV7-2 | - | TGTGCCAGCAGCTCAGTTTATCAGACCCTAGCCAAAAACATTCAGTACTTC | CASSSVYQTLAKNIQYF
TRBJ1-2 | TRBD1 | TRBV30 | - | TGTGCCTGGGAACGGGACAGGGGACCTTATGGCTACACCTTC | CAWERDRGPYGYTF
TRBJ1-2 | TRBD1 | TRBV9 | - | TGTGCCAGCAGCCCCCGGGGGGACAGCTATAGCTATGGCTACACCTTC | CASSPRGDSYSYGYTF
TRBJ2-3 | - | TRBV4-3 | - | TGCGCCAGCAGCCAAGAATATGCAGGGGGCACAGATACGCAGTATTTT | CASSQEYAGGTDTQYF
TRBJ2-1 | TRBD2 | TRBV11-2 | - | TGTGCCAGCAGCCCTAAGTCAGCGGGAGTCTATGAGCAGTTCTTC | CASSPKSAGVYEQFF
TRBJ1-2 | - | TRBV30 | - | TGTGCCTGGAGCCAGAGGGGGAACTATGGCTACACCTTC | CAWSQRGNYGYTF
TRBJ2-1 | - | TRBV30 | - | TGTGCCTGGAGTGCCCAGTGGAATGAGCAGTTCTTC | CAWSAQWNEQFF
TRBJ1-5 | - | TRBV4-1 | - | TGCGCCAGCAGCCAAGTTTCCGGGAATCAGCCCCAGCATTTT | CASSQVSGNQPQHF
TRBJ1-5 | - | TRBV5-8 | - | TGTGCCAGCAGCTTGGTTAGGGGGGGACAGCCCCAGCATTTT | CASSLVRGGQPQHF
TRBJ2-7 | - | TRBV7-9 | few | TGTGCCAGCAGCTTACAGGGCAACGAGCAGTACTTC | CASSLQGNEQYF
TRBJ2-6 | - | TRBV25-1 | - | TGTGCCAGCAGTGAGCCCGGGGCCAACGTCCTGACTTTC | CASSEPGANVLTF
TRBJ2-7 | TRBD2 | TRBV5-1 | - | TGCGCCAGCAGAGACGGACTAGCGGGAGTTTCCTCCGAGCAGTACTTC | CASRDGLAGVSSEQYF
TRBJ2-7 | - | TRBV7-9 | - | TGTGCCAGCAGCTTAGCTTTCGGGACGGTCTACGAGCAGTACTTC | CASSLAFGTVYEQYF
TRBJ2-7 | - | TRBV7-2 | - | TGTGCCAGCAGCTTAGTCTGGGACGGAATCGAGCAGTACTTC | CASSLVWDGIEQYF
TRBJ1-1 | - | TRBV19 | few | TGTGCCGTTTACCGGGGACAGAACACTGAAGCTTTCTTT | CAVYRGQNTEAFF
TRBJ2-2 | - | TRBV2 | few | TGTGCCAGCGGGTATACCGGGGAGCTGTTTTTT | CASGYTGELFF
TRBJ2-1 | TRBD2 | TRBV5-6 | - | TGTGCCAGCAGCTTGGCCGAGCGGGACCATTCCTACAATGAGCAGTTCTTC | CASSLAERDHSYNEQFF
TRBJ1-1 | - | TRBV7-9 | few | TGTGCCAGCAGAGAGGACACTGAAGCTTTCTTT | CASREDTEAFF
TRBJ2-7 | TRBD1 | TRBV25-1 | few | TGTGCCAGCAGTGAATTGAACCCCGGGACAGGGAAGGACGAGCAGTACTTC | CASSELNPGTGKDEQYF
TRBJ2-2 | - | TRBV25-1 | - | TGTGCCAGCAGTGAGGGTCTCATCGGGGAGCTGTTTTTT | CASSEGLIGELFF
TRBJ2-2 | - | TRBV30 | - | TGTGCCTGGAGATGGCAGGGTAACACCGGGGAGCTGTTTTTT | CAWRWQGNTGELFF
TRBJ2-7 | - | TRBV28 | few | TGTGCCAGCAGTTTAGGGGCGGAGGGCCCCTCCGAGCAGTACTTC | CASSLGAEGPSEQYF
TRBJ2-2 | - | TRBV5-1 | - | TGCGCCAGCAGCAACAGGGGCGGGAGCACCGGGGAGCTGTTTTTT | CASSNRGGSTGELFF
TRBJ1-4 | - | TRBV15 | few | TGTGCCACCAGCAGACCCCGAACTGGCATGGGTAATGAAAAACTGTTTTTT | CATSRPRTGMGNEKLFF
TRBJ2-7 | TRBD2 | TRBV11-2 | few | TGTGCCAGCAGCCTCTCACATAGCGGGAACTCCTACGAGCAGTACTTC | CASSLSHSGNSYEQYF
TRBJ2-7 | - | TRBV7-2 | - | TGTGCCAGCAGCGCCCGGGACGTCGACGAGCAGTACTTC | CASSARDVDEQYF
TRBJ1-1 | TRBD1 | TRBV30 | - | TGTGCCTGGAGTCCGATCCGACAGGGTGCTGAAGCTTTCTTT | CAWSPIRQGAEAFF
TRBJ1-1 | TRBD1 | TRBV2 | - | TGTGCCAGCACCGCTGACAGGGGAGACACTGAAGCTTTCTTT | CASTADRGDTEAFF
TRBJ2-1 | - | TRBV7-9 | - | TGTGCCAGCAGCTGGGTCCGGGACCCCAAGCACAATGAGCAGTTCTTC | CASSWVRDPKHNEQFF
TRBJ2-2 | - | TRBV30 | few | TGTGCCTGGAGTGTCGGGCTGATGAACACCGGGGAGCTGTTTTTT | CAWSVGLMNTGELFF
TRBJ1-5 | TRBD1 | TRBV30 | - | TGTGCCTGGAGCAGGGGGAGTAGTCAGCCCCAGCATTTT | CAWSRGSSQPQHF
TRBJ2-7 | TRBD2 | TRBV7-3 | - | TGTGCCAGCAGCCCCGGACTAGGAAACTACGAGCAGTACTTC | CASSPGLGNYEQYF
TRBJ2-3 | - | TRBV30 | few | TGTGCCTGGAGTGTACAAGGGGCAGATACGCAGTATTTT | CAWSVQGADTQYF
TRBJ2-3 | TRBD2 | TRBV9 | few | TGTGCCAGCAGCGCCCTAGCGGTTAACACAGATACGCAGTATTTT | CASSALAVNTDTQYF
TRBJ2-5 | - | TRBV29-1 | - | TGCAGCGTTGAAGATCGAGGACGGGGACGGACCCAGTACTTC | CSVEDRGRGRTQYF
TRBJ2-2 | TRBD2 | TRBV9 | - | TGTGCCAGCACAACGGGAGGTAGGAACACCGGGGAGCTGTTTTTT | CASTTGGRNTGELFF
TRBJ2-7 | - | TRBV29-1 | - | TGCAGCGTTGCGACTACCTACGAGCAGTACTTC | CSVATTYEQYF
TRBJ2-7 | - | TRBV7-9 | - | TGTGCCAGCAGCCCCCAGCGCCAAGTATCTGAGCAGTACTTC | CASSPQRQVSEQYF
TRBJ2-5 | TRBD1 | TRBV9 | few | TGTGCCAGCAGCGACGGACAGGGACGGGAGACCCAGTACTTC | CASSDGQGRETQYF
TRBJ2-7 | - | TRBV7-6 | - | TGTGCCAGCAGCTTAGATCTATACGGAGCTTCCTACGAGCAGTACTTC | CASSLDLYGASYEQYF
TRBJ2-1 | TRBD1 | TRBV29-1 | few | TGCAGCGCCCGGGACAGCCCCTACAATGAGCAGTTCTTC | CSARDSPYNEQFF
TRBJ1-4 | - | TRBV30 | - | TGTGCCTGGAGTGTACAGACCGCCGGCGGGGAAAAACTGTTTTTT | CAWSVQTAGGEKLFF
TRBJ2-3 | - | TRBV4-1 | - | TGCGCCAGCAGCCTACCGTTGGGTACGCAGTATTTT | CASSLPLGTQYF
TRBJ2-1 | - | TRBV10-3 | - | TGTGCCATCAGTGCTACAGATGAGCAGTTCTTC | CAISATDEQFF
TRBJ1-2 | - | TRBV7-2 | - | TGTGCCAGCAGCCCCTCAGGGAAGGATGGCTACACCTTC | CASSPSGKDGYTF
TRBJ2-2 | - | TRBV4-1 | - | TGCGCCAGCAGCCAAGTTCTCGGGGAGCTGTTTTTT | CASSQVLGELFF
TRBJ1-3 | TRBD1 | TRBV27 | - | TGTGCCAGCAGTTTATCGGGGGACAGGTCCTCTGGAAACACCATATATTTT | CASSLSGDRSSGNTIYF
TRBJ2-2 | TRBD1 | TRBV30 | few | TGTGCCTGGAGTCTTGGGACAGGAACCTCTCCCGGGGAGCTGTTTTTT | CAWSLGTGTSPGELFF
TRBJ2-1 | TRBD2 | TRBV9 | few | TGTGCCAGCAGCGTATCGGCGGGAGCATACAATGAGCAGTTCTTC | CASSVSAGAYNEQFF
TRBJ2-3 | - | TRBV29-1 | once | TGCAGCGTTGTCAGGGTGCAGACAGATACGCAGTATTTT | CSVVRVQTDTQYF
TRBJ2-3 | TRBD2 | TRBV30 | - | TGTGCCTGGACCAAGGTGACGGGAGGGCCGGATACGCAGTATTTT | CAWTKVTGGPDTQYF
TRBJ2-7 | - | TRBV4-3 | few | TGCGCCAGCAGCCCAGCTTTAGCGGCGAGCTCCTACGAGCAGTACTTC | CASSPALAASSYEQYF